The 18 T cell receptor beta chains below were found in one sample sequenced in a study of T cell responses to AZD1222 COVID-19 vaccine. Sequencing was performed with immunoSEQ multiplex PCR; in TCRdb, only in-frame clones are kept and a portion is missing. This table holds approximately 110,000 clones, 88% found once. Source: peripheral blood, taken on day 0 of AZD1222 vaccination. The receptors derive from an adult in good health.

As DNA, the CDR3 is TGTGCCAGCAGTGAATATATTCAGGGGGCTGGCTATGGCTACACCTTC. Protein: CASSEYIQGAGYGYTF. The chain recombines TRBV25-1 with TRBJ1-2, with TRBD1 matching over 8 bases. Germline V gives CDR1 MGHDK, CDR2 SYGVNS. The CDR3 is 16 residues long. V lost 0 bases and J lost 4; bases outside the gene matches: 7.

This chain uses TRBV7-8 with TRBJ2-5; TRBD1 might be the D (5 bases). Germline values: CDR1 SGHVS, CDR2 FQNEAQ. V dropped 5 bases and J dropped 5 bases, with 9 bases sitting between them. This CDR3 is 12 amino acids long. CDR3 residues: CASSGARETQYF. The CDR3 DNA is TGTGCCAGCAGCGGGGCAAGGGAGACCCAGTACTTC.

V usage is TRBV25-1 and J usage is TRBJ1-2; D gene unclear. Germline CDR1 MGHDK, CDR2 SYGVNS. CDR3 size: 11 residues. V dropped 4 bases and J dropped 4 bases, with 4 bases sitting between them. The CDR3 here is CASSVTYGYTF. The CDR3 DNA reads as TGTGCCAGCAGTGTCACCTATGGCTACACCTTC.

The chain couples TRBV5-1 to TRBJ1-6; no definite D call. V lost 0 bases and J lost 9, with 10 bases in between. CDR1 is SGHRS, CDR2 YFSETQ, per germline. The CDR3 loop spans 14 amino acids. The CDR3 DNA is TGCGCCAGCAGCTTGGAATGGGGTGGTTCACCCCTCCACTTT. Protein product: CASSLEWGGSPLHF.

V usage is TRBV12-3 or TRBV12-4 and J usage is TRBJ1-4; tentative D call: TRBD1 (5 bases). With 6 bases removed from V and 11 bases from J, the gap between germline ends came to 13 bases. The CDR3 contains 12 residues. The CDR3 here is CASSLAGGKLFF. In nucleotides, the CDR3 is TGTGCCAGCAGCCTCGCTGGGGGGAAACTGTTTTTT.

The chain recombines TRBV19 with TRBJ1-5, with 7 bases aligning to TRBD1. V lost 8 bases and J lost 4; bases outside the gene matches: 8. This CDR3 is built from 14 residues. Germline assignment: CDR1 LNHDA and CDR2 SQIVND (reference sequence). CDR3 nucleotides: TGTGCCAGTCTACCGGGACAGTGGAATCAGCCCCAGCATTTT. Encoded protein: CASLPGQWNQPQHF.

V usage is TRBV19 and J usage is TRBJ1-2; TRBD1 is a possible D gene (6 bases). The CDR3 sequence is 13 residues long. Germline-derived CDR1 and CDR2 are LNHDA and SQIVND (reference sequence). V was clipped by 5 bases and J by 2 bases, with 9 bases between them. CDR3 amino acids: CASSVTGNYGYTF. The CDR3 DNA follows: TGTGCCAGTAGTGTAACAGGGAACTATGGCTACACCTTC.

V usage is TRBV6-5 and J usage is TRBJ1-2; perhaps TRBD1 as D (6 bases). Germline loops: CDR1 MNHEY, CDR2 SVGAGI. V was cut by 8 bases and J by 2 bases, with 12 bases left in between. The CDR3 is made up of 13 amino acids. CDR3 sequence: CASHREANYGYTF. CDR3 bases: TGTGCCAGCCACAGGGAGGCGAACTATGGCTACACCTTC.

CDR3 protein: CASSYNRGPSQETQYF. CDR3 nucleotides: TGTGCCAGCAGTTATAACAGGGGGCCCTCCCAAGAGACCCAGTACTTC. The chain carries TRBV6-2 or TRBV6-3 and TRBJ2-5, with 9 bases fitting TRBD1. The CDR3 spans 16 residues. Trimming removed 3 bases from V and 1 base from J; junction bases left unmatched: 6. CDR1 is MNHEY, CDR2 SVGEGT, per germline.

V and J are TRBV5-6 and TRBJ2-7; 9 bases align to TRBD1. With 5 bases clipped from V and 2 bases from J, the junction kept 2 bases outside the gene matches. The CDR3 contains 13 residues. Germline V CDR1 and CDR2: SGHDT, YYEEEE. The CDR3 sequence: CASRRQGAYEQYF. CDR3 DNA sequence: TGTGCCAGCAGAAGACAGGGGGCCTACGAGCAGTACTTC.

The chain recombines TRBV5-1 with TRBJ2-7; D possibly corresponds to TRBD2 (6 bases). V was shortened by 1 base and J by 1 base, with 15 bases between the two germline ends. Germline V gene sequence: CDR1 SGHRS, CDR2 YFSETQ. This CDR3 has 16 residues. The DNA of the CDR3 is TGCGCCAGCAGCTTGTTGTCGGGACTCAATTCCTACGAGCAGTACTTC. It is translated as CASSLLSGLNSYEQYF. The full variable domain, in which reference TRBV5-1 and TRBJ2-7 provide the parts outside the CDR3, is KAGVTQTPRYLIKTRGQQVTLSCSPISGHRSVSWYQQTPGQGLQFLFEYFSETQRNKGNFPGRFSGRQFSNSRSEMNVSTLELGDSALYLCASSLLSGLNSYEQYFGPGTRLTVT.

The rearrangement joins TRBV3-1 (or the pseudogene TRBV3-2) to TRBJ1-1, with D possibly matching TRBD1 (5 bases). CDR3 length: 13 amino acids. V lost 4 bases and J 8 bases, leaving 14 bases between the germline ends. Germline values: CDR1 LGHDT, CDR2 YNNKEL (reference sequence). The chain's CDR3 is CASSLTGGLEAFF. CDR3 DNA: TGTGCCAGCAGCCTTACGGGGGGACTAGAAGCTTTCTTT.

The J gene is TRBJ1-6, the V gene TRBV4-1, with D unresolved. This CDR3 has 15 residues. Germline assignment: CDR1 MGHRA and CDR2 YSYEKL. Trimming cost V 0 bases and J 11 bases, with 14 bases left between them. The CDR3, as DNA: TGCGCCAGCAGCCAAGACATTGGCAGAAGCGCACCCCTCCACTTT. This codes for CASSQDIGRSAPLHF.

This clone was seen a handful of times. This chain uses TRBV7-2 with TRBJ2-1, with 14 bases matching TRBD2. The V and J ends lost 4 bases and 6 bases, in that order; junction bases with no gene match: 5. The CDR3 sequence is 16 residues long. The germline V gene has CDR1 SGHTA and CDR2 FQGNSA. CDR3 amino acids: CASSSTSGGARNEQFF. The CDR3 DNA reads TGTGCCAGCAGCTCGACTAGCGGGGGGGCTCGCAATGAGCAGTTCTTC.

V usage is TRBV4-3 and J usage is TRBJ2-5; 10 positions agree with TRBD2. Germline CDR1 LGHNA, CDR2 YSLEER. Trimming took 2 bases from V and 1 from J; bases not matched to a gene: 10. This CDR3 has 18 amino acids. The CDR3 nucleotides are TGCGCCAGCAGCCAATCGATTAGCGGGGGGCCTACCCAAGAGACCCAGTACTTC. Its protein is CASSQSISGGPTQETQYF.

The sample holds a few counts of this clone. This chain links TRBV12-5 with TRBJ1-1; a weak D match, TRBD1 (5 bases). The V end was cut by 1 base, the J end by 8 bases, with 11 bases between. CDR1 and CDR2 (germline): LGHNT, FRNRAP. The CDR3 loop spans 13 amino acids. In DNA, the CDR3 is TGTGCTAGTGGTTTGGACGCCTCAGGGGAAGCTTTCTTT. It translates to CASGLDASGEAFF.

The chain joins TRBV10-3 to TRBJ2-1; the match to TRBD1 covers 9 bases. V shed 2 bases, J shed 12 bases, and the junction held 2 bases outside the gene matches. Germline CDR1 ENHRY, CDR2 SYGVKD. This CDR3 has 12 residues. The CDR3 reads CAISEGQGWQFF. Written as DNA, the CDR3 is TGTGCCATCAGTGAGGGACAGGGGTGGCAGTTCTTC.

The chain has TRBV15 and TRBJ1-5; 11 bases map to TRBD1. This CDR3 has 16 residues. V shed 1 base, J shed 6 bases, and the junction held 5 bases outside the gene matches. Germline V lookup: CDR1 LNHNV, CDR2 YYDKDF (reference sequence). The CDR3 loop is CATSRGGGQGVQPQHF. CDR3 sequence (DNA): TGTGCCACCAGCAGAGGAGGGGGACAGGGGGTTCAGCCCCAGCATTTT. Filled out from reference TRBV15 and TRBJ1-5, the complete variable domain reads DAMVIQNPRYQVTQFGKPVTLSCSQTLNHNVMYWYQQKSSQAPKLLFHYYDKDFNNEADTPDNFQSRRPNTSFCFLDIRSPGLGDTAMYLCATSRGGGQGVQPQHFGDGTRLSIL.